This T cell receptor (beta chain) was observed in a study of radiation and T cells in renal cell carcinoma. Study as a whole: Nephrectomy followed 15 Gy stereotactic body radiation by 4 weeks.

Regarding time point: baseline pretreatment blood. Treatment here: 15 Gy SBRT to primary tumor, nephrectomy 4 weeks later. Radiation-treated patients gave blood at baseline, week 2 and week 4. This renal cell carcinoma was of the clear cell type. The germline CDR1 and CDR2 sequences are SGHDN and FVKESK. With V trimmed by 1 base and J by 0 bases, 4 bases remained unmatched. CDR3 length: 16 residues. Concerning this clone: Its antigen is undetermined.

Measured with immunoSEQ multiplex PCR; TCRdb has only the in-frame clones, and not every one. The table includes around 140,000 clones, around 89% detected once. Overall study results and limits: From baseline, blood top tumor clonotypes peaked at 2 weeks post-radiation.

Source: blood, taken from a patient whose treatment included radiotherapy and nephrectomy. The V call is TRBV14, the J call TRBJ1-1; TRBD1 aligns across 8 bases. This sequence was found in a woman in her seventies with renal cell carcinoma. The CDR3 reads CASSQGWTGMNTEAFF. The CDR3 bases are TGTGCCAGCAGCCAAGGATGGACAGGGATGAACACTGAAGCTTTCTTT.